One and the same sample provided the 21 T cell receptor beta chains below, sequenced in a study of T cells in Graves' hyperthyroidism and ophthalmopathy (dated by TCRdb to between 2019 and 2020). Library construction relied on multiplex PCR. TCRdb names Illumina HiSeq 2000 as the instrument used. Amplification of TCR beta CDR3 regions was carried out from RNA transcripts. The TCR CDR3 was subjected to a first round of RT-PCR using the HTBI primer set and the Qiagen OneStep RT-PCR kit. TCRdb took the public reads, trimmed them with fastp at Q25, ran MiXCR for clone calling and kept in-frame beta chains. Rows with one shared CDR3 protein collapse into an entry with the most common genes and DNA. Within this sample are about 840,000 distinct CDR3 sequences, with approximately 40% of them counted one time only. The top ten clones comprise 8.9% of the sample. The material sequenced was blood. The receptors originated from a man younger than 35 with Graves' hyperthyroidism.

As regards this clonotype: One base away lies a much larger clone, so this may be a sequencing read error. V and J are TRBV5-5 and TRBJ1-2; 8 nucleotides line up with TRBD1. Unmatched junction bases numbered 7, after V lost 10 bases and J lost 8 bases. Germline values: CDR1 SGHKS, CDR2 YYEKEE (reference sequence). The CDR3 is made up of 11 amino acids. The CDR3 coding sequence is TGTGCCGGCACCACAGGGGGAGGCTACACCTTC. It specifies CAGTTGGGYTF. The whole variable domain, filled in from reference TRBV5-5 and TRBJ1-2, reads DAGVTQSPTHLIKTRGQQVTLRCSPISGHKSVSWYQQVLGQGPQFIFQYYEKEERGRGNFPDRFSARQFPNYSSELNVNALLLGDSALYLCAGTTGGGYTFGSGTRLTVV.

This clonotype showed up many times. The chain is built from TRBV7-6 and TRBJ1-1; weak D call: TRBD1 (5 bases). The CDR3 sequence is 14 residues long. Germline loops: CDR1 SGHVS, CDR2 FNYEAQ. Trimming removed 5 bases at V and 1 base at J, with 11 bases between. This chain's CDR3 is CASSNGGTNTEAFF. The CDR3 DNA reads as TGTGCCAGCAGCAACGGCGGGACGAACACTGAAGCTTTCTTT.

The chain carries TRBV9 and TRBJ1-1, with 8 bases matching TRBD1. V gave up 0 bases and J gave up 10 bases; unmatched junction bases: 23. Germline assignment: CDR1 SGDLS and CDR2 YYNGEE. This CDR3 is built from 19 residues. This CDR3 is CASSVEPFRADRGGLRAFF. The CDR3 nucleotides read TGTGCCAGCAGCGTAGAACCTTTCCGGGCCGACAGGGGAGGTTTAAGAGCTTTCTTT.

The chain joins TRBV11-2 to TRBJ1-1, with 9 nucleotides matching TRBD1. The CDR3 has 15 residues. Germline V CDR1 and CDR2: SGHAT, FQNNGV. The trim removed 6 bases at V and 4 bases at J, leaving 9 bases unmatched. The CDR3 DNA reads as TGTGCCAGCAGTTCGGACAGGGGTTCGAGCACTGAAGCTTTCTTT. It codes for CASSSDRGSSTEAFF.

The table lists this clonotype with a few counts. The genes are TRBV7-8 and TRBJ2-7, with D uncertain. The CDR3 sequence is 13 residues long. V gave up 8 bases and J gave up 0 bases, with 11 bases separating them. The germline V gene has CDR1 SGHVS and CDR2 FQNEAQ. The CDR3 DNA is TGTGCCAGCCGCCCTTTCCACTCCTACGAGCAGTACTTC. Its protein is CASRPFHSYEQYF.

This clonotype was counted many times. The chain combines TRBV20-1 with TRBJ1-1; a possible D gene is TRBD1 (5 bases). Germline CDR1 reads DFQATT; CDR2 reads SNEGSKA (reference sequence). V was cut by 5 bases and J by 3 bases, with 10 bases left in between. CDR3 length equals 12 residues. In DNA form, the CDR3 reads TGCAGTGCTTATGACAGATACACTGAAGCTTTCTTT. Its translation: CSAYDRYTEAFF.

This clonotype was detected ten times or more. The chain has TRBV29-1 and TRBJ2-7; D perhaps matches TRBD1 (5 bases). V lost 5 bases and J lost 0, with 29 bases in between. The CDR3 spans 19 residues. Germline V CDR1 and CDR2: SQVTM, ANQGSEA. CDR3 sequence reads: CSVLALPTLDSVGSYEQYF. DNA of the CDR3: TGCAGCGTTCTTGCCCTCCCCACTCTCGACAGCGTTGGCTCCTACGAGCAGTACTTC.

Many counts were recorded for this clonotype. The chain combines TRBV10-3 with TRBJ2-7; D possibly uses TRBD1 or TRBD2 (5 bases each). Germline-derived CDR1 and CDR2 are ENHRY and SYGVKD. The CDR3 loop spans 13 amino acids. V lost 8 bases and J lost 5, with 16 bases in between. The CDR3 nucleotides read TGTGCCATCCTCGGGACCTCGGAGGACGAGCAGTACTTC. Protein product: CAILGTSEDEQYF.

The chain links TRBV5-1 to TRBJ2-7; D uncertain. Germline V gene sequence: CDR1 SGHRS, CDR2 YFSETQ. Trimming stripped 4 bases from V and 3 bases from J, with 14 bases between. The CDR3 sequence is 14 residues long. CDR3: CASSQSGVDYEQYF. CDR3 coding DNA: TGCGCCAGCAGCCAGTCAGGAGTGGACTACGAGCAGTACTTC.

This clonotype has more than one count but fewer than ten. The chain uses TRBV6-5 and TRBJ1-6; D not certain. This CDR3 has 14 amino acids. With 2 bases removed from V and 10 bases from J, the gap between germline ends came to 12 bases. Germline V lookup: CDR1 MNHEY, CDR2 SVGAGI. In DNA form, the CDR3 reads TGTGCCAGCAGTTACCGACGGTCGTCGTCACCCCTCCACTTT. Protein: CASSYRRSSSPLHF.

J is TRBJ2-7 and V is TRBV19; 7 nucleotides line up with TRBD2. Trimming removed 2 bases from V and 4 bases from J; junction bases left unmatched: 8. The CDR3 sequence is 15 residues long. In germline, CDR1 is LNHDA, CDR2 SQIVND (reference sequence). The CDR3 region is CASSISRGSLYEQYF. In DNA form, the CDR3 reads TGTGCCAGTAGTATATCTCGCGGGAGCCTGTACGAGCAGTACTTC.

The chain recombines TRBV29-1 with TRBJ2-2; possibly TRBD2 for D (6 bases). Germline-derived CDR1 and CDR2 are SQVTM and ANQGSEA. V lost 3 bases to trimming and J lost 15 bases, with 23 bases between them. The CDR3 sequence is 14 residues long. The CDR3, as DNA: TGCAGCGTTGAGGAGGTGGCAGGGACTGAAGCTTTGTTTTTT. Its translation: CSVEEVAGTEALFF.

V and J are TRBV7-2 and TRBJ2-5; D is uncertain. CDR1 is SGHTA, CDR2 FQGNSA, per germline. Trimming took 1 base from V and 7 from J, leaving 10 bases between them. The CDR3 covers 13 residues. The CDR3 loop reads CASSLEPSGTQYF. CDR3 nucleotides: TGTGCCAGCAGCTTAGAACCATCGGGGACCCAGTACTTC.

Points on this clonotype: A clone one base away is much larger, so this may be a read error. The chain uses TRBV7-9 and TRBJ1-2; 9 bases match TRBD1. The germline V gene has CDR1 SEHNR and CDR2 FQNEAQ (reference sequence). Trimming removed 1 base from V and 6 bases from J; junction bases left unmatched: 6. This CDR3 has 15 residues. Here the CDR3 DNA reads TGTGCCAGCAGCTTAGGGACAGGGGAGCGCGATGGCTACACCTTC. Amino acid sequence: CASSLGTGERDGYTF.

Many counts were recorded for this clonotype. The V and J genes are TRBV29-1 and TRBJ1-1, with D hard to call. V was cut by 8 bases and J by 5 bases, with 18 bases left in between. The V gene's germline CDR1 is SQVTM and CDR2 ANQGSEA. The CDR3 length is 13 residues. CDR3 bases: TGCAGCATACTACCGGACGGCTGGACTGAAGCTTTCTTT. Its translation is CSILPDGWTEAFF.

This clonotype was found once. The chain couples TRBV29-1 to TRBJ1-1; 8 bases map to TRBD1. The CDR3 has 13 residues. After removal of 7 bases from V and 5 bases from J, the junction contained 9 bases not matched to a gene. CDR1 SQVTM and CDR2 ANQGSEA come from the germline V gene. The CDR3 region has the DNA TGCAGCGCCGGACAGGGAGAGGGGACTGAAGCTTTCTTT. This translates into CSAGQGEGTEAFF.

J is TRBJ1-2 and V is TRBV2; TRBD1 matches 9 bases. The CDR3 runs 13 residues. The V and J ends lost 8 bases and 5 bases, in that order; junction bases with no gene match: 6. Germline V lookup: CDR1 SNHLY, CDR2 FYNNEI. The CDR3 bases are TGTGCCAGCCAAGGGGACAGGGAATATGGCTACACCTTC. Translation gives CASQGDREYGYTF.

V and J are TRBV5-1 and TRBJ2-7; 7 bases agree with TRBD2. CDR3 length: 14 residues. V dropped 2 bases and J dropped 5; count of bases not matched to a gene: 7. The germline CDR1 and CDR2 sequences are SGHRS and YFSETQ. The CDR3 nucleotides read TGCGCCAGCAGCTTTTCAGGGACTAACCACGAGCAGTACTTC. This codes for CASSFSGTNHEQYF.

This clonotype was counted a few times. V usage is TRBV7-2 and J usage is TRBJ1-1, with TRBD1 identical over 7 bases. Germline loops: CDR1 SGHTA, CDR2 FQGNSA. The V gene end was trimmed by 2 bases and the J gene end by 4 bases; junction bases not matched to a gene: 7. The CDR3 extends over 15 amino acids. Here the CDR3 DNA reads TGTGCCAGCAGCTTATCTCAGGGGGGGGGCACTGAAGCTTTCTTT. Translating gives CASSLSQGGGTEAFF.

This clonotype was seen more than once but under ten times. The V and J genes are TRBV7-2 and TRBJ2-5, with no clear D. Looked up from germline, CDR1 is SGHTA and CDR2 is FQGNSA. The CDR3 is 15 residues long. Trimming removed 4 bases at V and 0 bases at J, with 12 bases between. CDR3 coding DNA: TGTGCCAGCAGCTGGGTGAAAAGTCACCAAGAGACCCAGTACTTC. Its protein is CASSWVKSHQETQYF.

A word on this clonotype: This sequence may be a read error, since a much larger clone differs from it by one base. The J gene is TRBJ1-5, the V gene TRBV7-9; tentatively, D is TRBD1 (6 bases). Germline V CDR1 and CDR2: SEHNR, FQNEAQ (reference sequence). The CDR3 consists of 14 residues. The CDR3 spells CAGSLNRGNQPQHF. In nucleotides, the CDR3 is TGTGCCGGCAGCTTAAACAGGGGCAATCAGCCCCAGCATTTT. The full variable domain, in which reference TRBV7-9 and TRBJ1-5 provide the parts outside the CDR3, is DTGVSQNPRHKITKRGQNVTFRCDPISEHNRLYWYRQTLGQGPEFLTYFQNEAQLEKSRLLSDRFSAERPKGSFSTLEIQRTEQGDSAMYLCAGSLNRGNQPQHFGDGTRLSIL.